One sample yielded the 27 T cell receptor beta chains listed below, sequenced in a study of cytomegalovirus exposure and HLA in healthy donors. Amplification used 60 Vbeta primers and 13 Jbeta primers. Repertoires were generated with immunoSEQ multiplex PCR, while TCRdb's copy carries only in-frame clones and drops some. The sample holds under 200,000 clones, 80% to 85% seen once. What was sequenced was PBMCs. Source of these receptors: a young woman in good health and CMV-seronegative.

CDR3 nucleotides: TGTGCCAGCAGCTTGGCCGCGGCAGTTAACTATGGCTACACCTTC. Its protein product is CASSLAAAVNYGYTF. The chain joins TRBV5-6 to TRBJ1-2; D is ambiguous. Trimming cost V 0 bases and J 1 base, with 10 bases left between them. Germline-derived CDR1 and CDR2 are SGHDT and YYEEEE. There are 15 residues in the CDR3.

The V and J genes are TRBV6-5 and TRBJ2-2; D gene unclear. V lost 7 bases to trimming and J lost 0 bases, with 12 bases between them. Germline V lookup: CDR1 MNHEY, CDR2 SVGAGI. The CDR3 has 15 residues. CDR3 loop: CASNRLAANTGELFF. The CDR3 region has the DNA TGTGCCAGCAATCGACTGGCAGCGAACACCGGGGAGCTGTTTTTT.

Notes on this clone: The junction departs from the called germline gene at one end, perhaps through a read error. V usage is TRBV6-5 and J usage is TRBJ2-3; D is ambiguous. The CDR3 has 15 residues. The germline V gene encodes CDR1 MNHEY and CDR2 SVGAGI. The CDR3 sequence: CASSSPSESTNTQYF. The CDR3 coding sequence is TGTGCCAGCAGTTCCCCCAGCGAGAGCACAAATACGCAGTATTTT.

The rearrangement uses TRBV27 and TRBJ2-7, with 7 bases that match TRBD1. This CDR3 spans 16 amino acids. V lost 2 bases and J lost 1; bases outside the gene matches: 8. CDR1 and CDR2 (germline): MNHEY, SMNVEV (reference sequence). CDR3 sequence reads: CASSLPAGGSSYEQYF. The CDR3 bases are TGTGCCAGCAGTTTACCGGCAGGGGGATCTTCCTACGAGCAGTACTTC.

The CDR3 loop is CASSFGVYEQYF. Here the CDR3 DNA reads TGTGCCAGCAGCTTCGGGGTCTACGAGCAGTACTTC. V gene TRBV7-9 combines with J gene TRBJ2-7; tentatively, D is TRBD2 (5 bases). V lost 3 bases and J 3 bases, leaving 6 bases between the germline ends. Germline V CDR1 and CDR2: SEHNR, FQNEAQ (reference sequence). The CDR3 is 12 amino acids.

The chain links TRBV11-1 to TRBJ2-7, with 11 bases identical to TRBD2. CDR1 and CDR2 (germline): SGHAT, FQDESV (reference sequence). V was clipped by 2 bases and J by 0 bases; unmatched bases: 12. This CDR3 spans 19 amino acids. In DNA form, the CDR3 reads TGTGCCAGCAGCTTAACGGGGACTAGCGGTGCAGCAGACTCCTACGAGCAGTACTTC. Its protein product is CASSLTGTSGAADSYEQYF.

The chain is built from TRBV30 and TRBJ2-5; D is perhaps TRBD2 (6 bases). The end of the DNA is better explained by TRBJ2-7, so the J call may be wrong. From germline, CDR1 is GTSNPN and CDR2 SVGIG (reference sequence). The CDR3 totals 15 residues. In nucleotides, the CDR3 is TGTGCCTGGAGTGTACCCGGGACTCTGGCCTACGAGCAGTACTTC. Translating it yields CAWSVPGTLAYEQYF.

This sequence joins TRBV20-1 and TRBJ1-1; D is undetermined. Germline CDR1 DFQATT, CDR2 SNEGSKA (reference sequence). This CDR3 has 11 residues. Trimming pared 2 bases from V and 6 bases from J, leaving 7 bases between. The CDR3 sequence: CSARTGSEAFF. For the CDR3, the DNA is TGCAGTGCTAGAACGGGATCTGAAGCTTTCTTT.

This chain links TRBV23-1 with TRBJ2-2, with D hard to call. TRBV23-1 is assigned to the ORF class and has an uncertain function. This CDR3 spans 14 amino acids. The V end was cut by 4 bases, the J end by 4 bases, with 10 bases between. The CDR3: CASSPLGSTGELFF. The CDR3 region has the DNA TGCGCCAGCAGTCCCCTAGGTTCCACCGGGGAGCTGTTTTTT.

The chain is built from TRBV9 and TRBJ2-3; D might be TRBD2 (5 bases). CDR3 size: 13 residues. CDR1 is SGDLS, CDR2 YYNGEE, per germline. Trimming took 6 bases from V and 0 from J, leaving 8 bases between them. The CDR3 coding sequence is TGTGCCAGCAATGGCGGGAGCACAGATACGCAGTATTTT. It encodes CASNGGSTDTQYF. The full variable domain, rest sourced from reference TRBV9 and TRBJ2-3, is DSGVTQTPKHLITATGQRVTLRCSPRSGDLSVYWYQQSLDQGLQFLIQYYNGEERAKGNILERFSAQQFPDLHSELNLSSLELGDSALYFCASNGGSTDTQYFGPGTRLTVL.

The chain is built from TRBV27 and TRBJ1-1, with TRBD1 matching 10 bases. The V gene end was trimmed by 3 bases and the J gene end by 6 bases; junction bases not matched to a gene: 4. Germline values: CDR1 MNHEY, CDR2 SMNVEV (reference sequence). CDR3 size: 14 residues. The CDR3 here is CASSLTGGRAEAFF. CDR3 DNA sequence: TGTGCCAGCAGTTTGACAGGGGGCAGAGCTGAAGCTTTCTTT.

The genes are TRBV19 and TRBJ1-2; a possible D gene is TRBD1 (5 bases). Trimming took off 7 bases at V and 3 bases at J, with 12 bases between the two ends. The CDR3 spans 13 residues. CDR1 LNHDA and CDR2 SQIVND come from the germline V gene (reference sequence). This CDR3 reads CASTWGEYYGYTF. CDR3 bases: TGTGCCAGTACCTGGGGGGAATACTATGGCTACACCTTC.

The chain is built from TRBV6-5 and TRBJ2-1; TRBD1 aligns across 9 bases. V lost 5 bases, J lost 6 bases, and 8 bases stayed unmatched. From germline, CDR1 is MNHEY and CDR2 SVGAGI. The CDR3 is made up of 15 amino acids. The CDR3 sequence is CASSRTGDRSNEQFF. Written as DNA, the CDR3 is TGTGCCAGCAGTAGGACAGGGGACCGTTCCAATGAGCAGTTCTTC.

The chain is built from TRBV9 and TRBJ2-7; D is perhaps TRBD1 (5 bases). The CDR3 runs to 16 residues. The ends were cut back, 0 bases at V and 3 bases at J, with 16 bases in the middle. Germline lookup yields CDR1 SGDLS and CDR2 YYNGEE. The CDR3 loop is CASSVGNTGDVYEQYF. In nucleotides, the CDR3 is TGTGCCAGCAGCGTAGGAAATACAGGCGACGTCTACGAGCAGTACTTC.

This sequence joins TRBV28 and TRBJ2-4, with a weak D call TRBD2 (6 bases). The germline gives CDR1 MDHEN, CDR2 SYDVKM. The CDR3 extends over 13 amino acids. Trimming removed 5 bases from V and 9 bases from J, with 14 bases in between. The CDR3 loop is CASSQTSWGIQYF. The CDR3 DNA reads as TGTGCCAGCAGTCAAACTAGCTGGGGCATTCAGTACTTC.

The chain combines TRBV6-5 with TRBJ2-3; maybe TRBD2 (5 bases). Between the trimmed V and J ends, which lost 5 bases and 3 bases, there was a span of 15 bases. Germline V gene lookup returns CDR1 MNHEY and CDR2 SVGAGI. The CDR3 runs to 15 residues. CDR3 residues: CASSPVYGDTDTQYF. CDR3 DNA sequence: TGTGCCAGCAGTCCCGTCTACGGGGATACAGATACGCAGTATTTT.

This chain joins TRBV14 and TRBJ2-1; D is perhaps TRBD2 (7 bases). Germline assignment: CDR1 SGHDN and CDR2 FVKESK. The CDR3 contains 17 residues. V was pared by 0 bases and J by 5 bases, with 17 bases between. The CDR3 nucleotides read TGTGCCAGCAGCCAAGAGGGAAGGGGGGGCGGGCACAATGAGCAGTTCTTC. It encodes CASSQEGRGGGHNEQFF.

The chain couples TRBV5-4 to TRBJ2-1, with 10 positions matching TRBD2. The CDR3 is made up of 16 amino acids. Germline CDR1 SGHNT, CDR2 YYREEE (reference sequence). V dropped 4 bases and J dropped 4; count of bases not matched to a gene: 8. In DNA form, the CDR3 reads TGTGCCAGCAGCCCAGGGACTAGCGTGGGTTACAATGAGCAGTTCTTC. Translation: CASSPGTSVGYNEQFF.

This chain connects TRBV4-1 to TRBJ2-7; D might be TRBD1 (6 bases). This CDR3 contains 14 residues. The V end lost 3 bases, the J end lost 0 bases, and 9 bases lay between the germline ends. The germline gives CDR1 MGHRA, CDR2 YSYEKL. The CDR3: CASSQATGSYEQYF. CDR3 in DNA: TGCGCCAGCAGCCAGGCGACAGGCTCCTACGAGCAGTACTTC.

The chain joins TRBV19 to TRBJ2-7; a possible D gene is TRBD2 (5 bases). Trimming stripped 0 bases from V and 3 bases from J, with 12 bases between. Germline assignment: CDR1 LNHDA and CDR2 SQIVND (reference sequence). The CDR3 sequence is 15 residues long. Here the CDR3 DNA reads TGTGCCAGTAGTATAGATCGGGCTCGGGACTACGAGCAGTACTTC. This translates into CASSIDRARDYEQYF.

The chain carries TRBV30 and TRBJ1-5, with a possible D match to TRBD1 (6 bases). The CDR3 has 13 amino acids. Germline V lookup: CDR1 GTSNPN, CDR2 SVGIG (reference sequence). The V gene lost 2 bases and the J gene lost 4 bases, with 9 bases spanning the gap. The CDR3 spells CAWSSQGNQPQHF. Here the CDR3 DNA reads TGTGCCTGGAGTAGCCAGGGGAATCAGCCCCAGCATTTT.

V is TRBV5-6 and J is TRBJ2-2; a weak D match, TRBD2 (6 bases). The CDR3 contains 15 residues. The V and J ends lost 4 bases and 3 bases respectively, with 13 bases between them. Germline assignment: CDR1 SGHDT and CDR2 YYEEEE. CDR3 loop: CASSGGFLDTGELFF. As DNA, the CDR3 is TGTGCCAGCAGCGGGGGGTTTTTGGACACCGGGGAGCTGTTTTTT.

Comment on this clone: Other DNA sequences in this specimen translate into the identical CDR3. The chain links TRBV6-5 to TRBJ2-3; 13 bases line up with TRBD2. The CDR3 sequence is 16 residues long. Per germline, CDR1 MNHEY and CDR2 SVGAGI. V was pared by 4 bases and J by 1 base, with 2 bases of the junction left unmatched. CDR3 in amino acids: CASSSLAGGRTDTQYF. The CDR3 DNA is TGTGCCAGCAGTTCACTAGCGGGAGGGCGCACAGATACGCAGTATTTT.

The V and J genes are TRBV7-2 and TRBJ1-5; no definite D call. The CDR3 has 14 amino acids. Germline CDR1 reads SGHTA; CDR2 reads FQGNSA. Trimming removed 5 bases from V and 6 bases from J, with 14 bases in between. CDR3 loop: CASSRGGDGQPQHF. CDR3 nucleotides: TGTGCCAGCAGCCGTGGCGGGGATGGTCAGCCCCAGCATTTT.

The chain uses TRBV7-3 and TRBJ2-5, with TRBD2 matching 11 bases. Trimming removed 0 bases from V and 4 bases from J; junction bases left unmatched: 1. The CDR3 is 15 residues long. The germline gives CDR1 SGHTA, CDR2 FQGTGA. CDR3 sequence: CASSLTGTSGETQYF. The CDR3 DNA is TGTGCCAGCAGCTTAACAGGGACTAGCGGAGAGACCCAGTACTTC. Looking up the rest from reference TRBV7-3 and TRBJ2-5 gives the full variable domain: GAGVSQTPSNKVTEKGKYVELRCDPISGHTALYWYRQSLGQGPEFLIYFQGTGAADDSGLPNDRFFAVRPEGSVSTLKIQRTERGDSAVYLCASSLTGTSGETQYFGPGTRLLVL.

This rearrangement joins TRBV4-1 to TRBJ2-7; D possibly corresponds to TRBD2 (6 bases). This CDR3 contains 15 residues. Trimming shortened V by 3 bases and J by 3 bases, and 15 bases separated the two germline ends. CDR1 is MGHRA and CDR2 is YSYEKL in the germline V gene. CDR3 bases: TGCGCCAGCAGCCAGGGGGGACGGATGAACTACGAGCAGTACTTC. Its translation: CASSQGGRMNYEQYF.

This clone was detected only once. V usage is TRBV5-1 and J usage is TRBJ2-5; D possibly corresponds to TRBD1 (6 bases). Trimming took 4 bases from V and 5 from J, leaving 15 bases between them. The CDR3 consists of 14 residues. Germline values: CDR1 SGHRS, CDR2 YFSETQ. The CDR3 spells CASSPGQHEETQYF. The CDR3, as DNA: TGCGCCAGCAGCCCTGGACAGCACGAGGAGACCCAGTACTTC.